This TCR beta chain was documented in a study of STAT5B mutations in CD4+ large granular lymphocyte leukemia. Regarding the study as a whole: TRBV06-family usage was enriched in top patient clones (8/27) versus controls (2/35). Main leukemic clonotypes were patient-specific, but approximately 27% appeared at low frequency elsewhere.

Notes on this clone: Its cognate antigen is unknown.

The method was immunoSEQ multiplex PCR; TCRdb's version includes in-frame clones alone and lacks a portion of them. The sample consists of about 30,000 clones, more than 75% of them appearing once. The CDR3 is made up of 15 amino acids. CDR1 SGHTA and CDR2 FQGNSA come from the germline V gene. The V and J ends lost 4 bases and 0 bases respectively, with 10 bases between them. The sequence derives from a human donor in good health. The sample consisted of CD4+ T cells from blood buffy coats. The chain is built from TRBV7-2 and TRBJ1-5, with D perhaps TRBD1 (5 bases). CDR3 bases: TGTGCCAGCAGCTCAGGGACGGTTAGCAATCAGCCCCAGCATTTT. Translated, it gives CASSSGTVSNQPQHF.